The 24 T cell receptor beta chains below come from one sample, sequenced in a study of OX40 agonist ivuxolimab in advanced cancers. Library preparation was by the immunoSEQ multiplex PCR assay. Imported from immuneACCESS, the table was reduced by TCRdb to in-frame sequences with V and J called. These copies leave out some clones; in studies compared against another copy, an unresolved V gene accounts for under half, and the cause of the remainder is not known. Counted in this sample were tens of thousands of clones; roughly 84% of them appeared once. Approximately 0.3% of the sample lies in the top ten. Sequences were derived from CD4+ or CD8+ T cells sorted from blood, sampled in a trial of the OX40 agonist ivuxolimab. The receptors derive from an adult with an advanced solid tumor such as melanoma, head and neck, liver or kidney cancer.

This clone has a handful of counts. The CDR3 coding sequence is TGTGCCAGCAGCTTAGGGGCGGCTTACTACAATGAGCAGTTCTTC. Protein sequence: CASSLGAAYYNEQFF. This chain connects TRBV11-3 to TRBJ2-1; D is undetermined. Germline CDR1 and CDR2: SGHNT and YENEEA. The CDR3 length is 15 residues. V shed 1 base and J shed 3 bases, with 10 bases lying between them.

The chain is built from TRBV9 and TRBJ2-5; 8 bases align to TRBD1. V was pared by 1 base and J by 2 bases, with 4 bases of the junction left unmatched. The germline gives CDR1 SGDLS, CDR2 YYNGEE. The CDR3 loop spans 15 amino acids. The CDR3 DNA reads TGTGCCAGCAGCGTACGGACAGGGAATCAAGAGACCCAGTACTTC. Encoded protein: CASSVRTGNQETQYF.

The chain carries TRBV18 and TRBJ2-3; the D is unclear. This CDR3 is built from 15 residues. V was trimmed by 3 bases and J by 0 bases, leaving 10 bases between them. CDR1 is KGHSH, CDR2 LQKENI, per germline. The CDR3 nucleotides read TGTGCCAGCTCACCGGTACAGCCCAGCACAGATACGCAGTATTTT. The encoded protein is CASSPVQPSTDTQYF.

This chain links TRBV2 with TRBJ2-1; 8 bases match TRBD2. Germline V gives CDR1 SNHLY, CDR2 FYNNEI. The CDR3 has 17 amino acids. With V trimmed by 6 bases and J by 4 bases, 14 bases remained unmatched. The CDR3 DNA sequence: TGTGCCAGCAGCCAGGGCCCAACTAGCGGACTATACAATGAGCAGTTCTTC. It translates to CASSQGPTSGLYNEQFF.

The chain uses TRBV30 and TRBJ2-7, with TRBD2 matching 8 bases. V lost 4 bases, J lost 2 bases, and 4 bases stayed unmatched. The CDR3 length is 13 residues. Germline CDR1 is GTSNPN and CDR2 is SVGIG (reference sequence). CDR3 amino acids: CAWNQRETYEQYF. The CDR3 DNA reads as TGTGCCTGGAACCAGCGGGAGACCTACGAGCAGTACTTC.

The chain recombines TRBV21-1 with TRBJ2-3; the D call TRBD2 from the table was never checked on the DNA. TRBV21-1 is a pseudogene. The CDR3 has 16 amino acids. The CDR3 here is CASSRRERGHTDTQYF. As DNA, the CDR3 is TGTGCCAGCAGCAGAAGAGAGCGGGGCCACACAGATACGCAGTATTTT.

The V and J genes are TRBV5-8 and TRBJ2-1; the D gene could be TRBD1 or TRBD2 (5 bases each). CDR1 and CDR2 (germline): SGHTS, YDEGEE. The length of the CDR3 is 12 residues. The V end lost 3 bases, the J end lost 7 bases, and 8 bases lay between the germline ends. The chain's CDR3 is CASSWGRNEQFF. In DNA, the CDR3 is TGTGCCAGCAGCTGGGGGAGAAATGAGCAGTTCTTC.

The chain recombines TRBV5-6 with TRBJ2-7; the match to TRBD2 covers 12 bases. V lost 4 bases and J lost 5; bases outside the gene matches: 7. The CDR3 covers 15 residues. Germline V CDR1 and CDR2: SGHDT, YYEEEE. The CDR3 is CASSPRLAGVHEQYF. Here the CDR3 DNA reads TGTGCCAGCAGCCCAAGACTAGCGGGAGTGCACGAGCAGTACTTC.

The chain links TRBV10-2 to TRBJ2-1, with TRBD1 as a possible D gene (6 bases). CDR3 length: 16 residues. CDR1 is WSHSY, CDR2 SAAADI, per germline. V lost 2 bases and J lost 2, with 13 bases in between. The CDR3 coding sequence is TGCGCCAGCAGTGAGCTGGGGGCAAGGACCTACAATGAGCAGTTCTTC. It is translated as CASSELGARTYNEQFF.

The rearrangement joins TRBV6-5 to TRBJ2-3, with TRBD1 identical over 8 bases. The CDR3 consists of 13 residues. Germline CDR1 is MNHEY and CDR2 is SVGAGI. J lost 2 bases, V lost 6 bases, and 1 base had no gene match. The CDR3 nucleotides read TGTGCCAGCAGGGACAGGGTCACAGATACGCAGTATTTT. This encodes CASRDRVTDTQYF.

This clone is medium-sized in the sample. This chain connects TRBV19 to TRBJ1-4; D ambiguous. Trimming took off 9 bases at V and 4 bases at J, with 15 bases between the two ends. The CDR3 has 14 amino acids. Germline V gene sequence: CDR1 LNHDA, CDR2 SQIVND (reference sequence). In DNA, the CDR3 is TGTGCCAGCTCCGATTCGGTATATAATGAAAAACTGTTTTTT. It translates to CASSDSVYNEKLFF.

The chain is built from TRBV4-1 and TRBJ2-5, with D perhaps TRBD1 or TRBD2 (6 bases each). Germline lookup yields CDR1 MGHRA and CDR2 YSYEKL. The CDR3 has 13 amino acids. The V and J ends lost 8 bases and 7 bases respectively, with 17 bases between them. DNA for the CDR3: TGCGCCAGCCGGGGACTGGGGGCGTTGACCCAGTACTTC. Translating gives CASRGLGALTQYF.

The V call is TRBV5-1, the J call TRBJ2-1, with 8 bases identical to TRBD1. The CDR3 is made up of 15 amino acids. The ends lost 4 bases at V and 4 bases at J; junction bases unmatched: 7. From germline, CDR1 is SGHRS and CDR2 YFSETQ. As DNA, the CDR3 is TGCGCCAGCAGCCTACAGGGGGGTGATTACAATGAGCAGTTCTTC. As protein: CASSLQGGDYNEQFF.

The V call is TRBV5-8, the J call TRBJ1-5; 10 bases align to TRBD1. The germline V gene has CDR1 SGHTS and CDR2 YDEGEE. J was trimmed by 4 bases and V by 4 bases; bases with no gene match: 5. The CDR3 covers 15 residues. CDR3 sequence reads: CASSPGTGVNQPQHF. The CDR3 bases are TGTGCCAGCAGCCCGGGGACAGGGGTAAATCAGCCCCAGCATTTT.

This clone was seen just once. The CDR3 DNA sequence: TGTGCCAGTAGTAGGGACGGTAACACTGAAGCTTTCTTT. Translating it yields CASSRDGNTEAFF. The V gene is TRBV19, the J gene TRBJ1-1; tentative D call: TRBD1 (5 bases). V lost 4 bases and J 2 bases, leaving 8 bases between the germline ends. CDR3 length equals 13 residues. Germline lookup yields CDR1 LNHDA and CDR2 SQIVND (reference sequence).

The chain uses TRBV11-2 and TRBJ2-3; 8 bases match TRBD2. Germline CDR1 and CDR2: SGHAT and FQNNGV. CDR3 length: 14 amino acids. The V and J ends lost 5 bases and 2 bases, in that order; junction bases with no gene match: 3. Here the CDR3 reads CASSPTSVTDTQYF. The CDR3 DNA is TGTGCCAGCAGCCCGACTAGCGTCACAGATACGCAGTATTTT.

V and J are TRBV7-2 and TRBJ1-5; unclear D gene. The V gene lost 1 base and the J gene lost 1 base, with 5 bases spanning the gap. CDR3 length: 14 residues. Germline V CDR1 and CDR2: SGHTA, FQGNSA. CDR3 loop: CASSLVQSNQPQHF. The CDR3 DNA is TGTGCCAGCAGCTTAGTACAAAGCAATCAGCCCCAGCATTTT.

The chain links TRBV19 to TRBJ1-5; D not certain. The CDR3 length is 11 residues. Germline V gives CDR1 LNHDA, CDR2 SQIVND (reference sequence). The V gene lost 7 bases and the J gene lost 10 bases, with 11 bases spanning the gap. The CDR3 coding sequence is TGTGCCAGTATCGGCCGAGGACCCCAGCATTTT. This translates into CASIGRGPQHF.

The V gene is TRBV6-1, the J gene TRBJ1-2; D is unclear. V lost 2 bases, J lost 2 bases, and 9 bases lay in between. The CDR3 extends over 14 amino acids. Germline assignment: CDR1 MNHNS and CDR2 SASEGT. CDR3 amino acids: CASSESWGNYGYTF. The CDR3 coding sequence is TGTGCCAGCAGTGAAAGCTGGGGAAACTATGGCTACACCTTC.

This clone showed up just once. This chain uses TRBV28 with TRBJ2-1; D tentatively fits TRBD1 or TRBD2 (5 bases each). This CDR3 has 14 amino acids. Germline CDR1 MDHEN, CDR2 SYDVKM. Trimming took off 6 bases at V and 0 bases at J, with 9 bases between the two ends. In nucleotides, the CDR3 is TGTGCCAGCAGAGGGGAGAGCTCCTACAATGAGCAGTTCTTC. It yields the protein CASRGESSYNEQFF.

The table lists this clone with a count of one. The genes are TRBV6-5 and TRBJ2-1, with 11 positions matching TRBD2. The CDR3 runs to 15 residues. V shed 5 bases, J shed 4 bases, and the junction held 4 bases outside the gene matches. The germline CDR1 and CDR2 sequences are MNHEY and SVGAGI. CDR3 region: CASSHSGRDYNEQFF. CDR3 bases: TGTGCCAGCAGTCATAGCGGGAGGGATTACAATGAGCAGTTCTTC.

The V gene is TRBV5-1, the J gene TRBJ2-1; perhaps TRBD1 as D (6 bases). V dropped 2 bases and J dropped 4 bases, with 10 bases sitting between them. The CDR3 length is 14 residues. The germline CDR1 and CDR2 sequences are SGHRS and YFSETQ. CDR3 nucleotides: TGCGCCAGCAGCTTCACAGGGAGATACAATGAGCAGTTCTTC. This sequence encodes CASSFTGRYNEQFF.

CDR3 DNA: TGCGCCAGCAGCTTGGCTAGCGGAACCTACAATGAGCAGTTCTTC. Protein product: CASSLASGTYNEQFF. J is TRBJ2-1 and V is TRBV5-1, with TRBD2 matching 7 bases. The CDR3 consists of 15 residues. Trimming removed 0 bases from V and 2 bases from J; junction bases left unmatched: 2. Germline V gene data show CDR1 as SGHRS and CDR2 as YFSETQ.

The J gene is TRBJ2-3, the V gene TRBV5-4; TRBD2 aligns across 10 bases. The CDR3 runs to 18 residues. Germline CDR1 reads SGHNT; CDR2 reads YYREEE (reference sequence). After removal of 4 bases from V and 5 bases from J, the junction contained 16 bases not matched to a gene. In nucleotides, the CDR3 is TGTGCCAGCAGCCACGCCGCTAGCGGGGGCGCCGAGTTAGATACGCAGTATTTT. Translated, it gives CASSHAASGGAELDTQYF.